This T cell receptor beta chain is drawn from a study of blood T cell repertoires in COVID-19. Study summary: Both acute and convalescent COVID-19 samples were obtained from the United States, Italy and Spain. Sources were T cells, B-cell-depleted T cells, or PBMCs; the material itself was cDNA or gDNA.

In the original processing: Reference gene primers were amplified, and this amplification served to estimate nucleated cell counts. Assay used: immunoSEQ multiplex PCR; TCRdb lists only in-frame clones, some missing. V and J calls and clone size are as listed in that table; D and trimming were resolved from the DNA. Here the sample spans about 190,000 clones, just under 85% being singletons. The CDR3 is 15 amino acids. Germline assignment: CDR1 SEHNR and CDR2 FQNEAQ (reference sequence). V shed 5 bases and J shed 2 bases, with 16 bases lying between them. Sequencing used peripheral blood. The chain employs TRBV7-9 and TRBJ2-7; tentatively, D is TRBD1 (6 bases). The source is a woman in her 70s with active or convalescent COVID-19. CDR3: CASSPLRGNAYEQYF. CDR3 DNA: TGTGCCAGCAGCCCACTCAGGGGTAATGCCTACGAGCAGTACTTC.